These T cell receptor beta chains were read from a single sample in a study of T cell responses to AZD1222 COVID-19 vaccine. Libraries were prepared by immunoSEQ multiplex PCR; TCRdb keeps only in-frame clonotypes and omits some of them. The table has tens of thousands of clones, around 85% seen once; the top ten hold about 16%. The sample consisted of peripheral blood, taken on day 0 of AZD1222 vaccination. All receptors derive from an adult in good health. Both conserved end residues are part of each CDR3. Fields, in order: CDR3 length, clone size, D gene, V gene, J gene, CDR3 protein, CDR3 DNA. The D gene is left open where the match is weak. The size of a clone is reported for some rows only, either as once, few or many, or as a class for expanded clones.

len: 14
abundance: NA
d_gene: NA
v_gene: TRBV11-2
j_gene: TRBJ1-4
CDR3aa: CASTASRINEKLFF
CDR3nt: TGTGCCAGCACCGCTAGTAGGATTAATGAAAAACTGTTTTTT

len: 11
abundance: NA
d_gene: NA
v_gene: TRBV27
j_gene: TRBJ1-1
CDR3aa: CASKSNSEAFF
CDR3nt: TGTGCCAGCAAGTCGAACAGTGAAGCTTTCTTT

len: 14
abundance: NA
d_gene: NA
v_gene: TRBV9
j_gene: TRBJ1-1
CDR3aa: CASSYTLQGTEAFF
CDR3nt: TGTGCCAGCAGCTATACCTTACAGGGAACTGAAGCTTTCTTT

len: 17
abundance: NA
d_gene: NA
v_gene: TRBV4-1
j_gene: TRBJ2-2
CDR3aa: CASSQAPGRRNTGELFF
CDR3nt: TGCGCCAGCAGCCAAGCTCCGGGACGGAGGAACACCGGGGAGCTGTTTTTT

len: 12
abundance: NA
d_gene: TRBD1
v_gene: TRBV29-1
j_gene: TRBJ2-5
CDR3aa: CSGDRAGQTQYF
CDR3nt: TGCAGCGGAGACAGGGCTGGGCAGACCCAGTACTTC

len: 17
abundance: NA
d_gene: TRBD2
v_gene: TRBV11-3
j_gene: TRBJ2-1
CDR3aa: CASSLGTGLAGEYEQFF
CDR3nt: TGTGCCAGCAGCTTAGGGACGGGACTAGCGGGGGAGTATGAGCAGTTCTTC

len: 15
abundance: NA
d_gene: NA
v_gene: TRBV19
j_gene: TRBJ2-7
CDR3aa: CASSIQMGQPYEQYF
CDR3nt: TGTGCCAGTAGTATTCAGATGGGGCAGCCGTACGAGCAGTACTTC

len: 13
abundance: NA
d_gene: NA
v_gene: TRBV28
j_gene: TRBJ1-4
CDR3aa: CATLQGLNEKLFF
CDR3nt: TGTGCCACCCTGCAGGGGCTTAATGAAAAACTGTTTTTT

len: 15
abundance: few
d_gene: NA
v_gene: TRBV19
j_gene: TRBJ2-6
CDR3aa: CASSPSISGANVLTF
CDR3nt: TGTGCCAGTAGTCCCTCGATCTCTGGGGCCAACGTCCTGACTTTC

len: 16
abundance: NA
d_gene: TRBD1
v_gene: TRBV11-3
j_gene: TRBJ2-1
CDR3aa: CASSLATGVSYNEQFF
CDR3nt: TGTGCCAGCAGCTTAGCTACAGGGGTCTCCTACAATGAGCAGTTCTTC

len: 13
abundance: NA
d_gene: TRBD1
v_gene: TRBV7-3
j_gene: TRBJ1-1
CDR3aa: CASKQGRNTEAFF
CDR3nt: TGTGCCAGCAAACAGGGGAGGAACACTGAAGCTTTCTTT

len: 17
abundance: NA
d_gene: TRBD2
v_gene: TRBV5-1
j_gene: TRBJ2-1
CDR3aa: CASSPGTSGGSYNEQFF
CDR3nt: TGCGCCAGCAGCCCTGGGACTAGCGGGGGGTCCTACAATGAGCAGTTCTTC

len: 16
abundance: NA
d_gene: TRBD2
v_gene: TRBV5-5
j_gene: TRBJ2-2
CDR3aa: CASSRDGGTSTGELFF
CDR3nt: TGTGCCAGCAGCCGGGACGGGGGGACGTCCACCGGGGAGCTGTTTTTT

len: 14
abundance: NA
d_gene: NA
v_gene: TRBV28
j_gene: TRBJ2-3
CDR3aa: CASSFDGGLDTQYF
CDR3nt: TGTGCCAGCAGTTTTGACGGGGGATTGGATACGCAGTATTTT

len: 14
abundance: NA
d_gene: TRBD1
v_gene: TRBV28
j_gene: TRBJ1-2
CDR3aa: CASRTPTGVVGYTF
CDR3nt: TGTGCCAGCAGGACTCCCACAGGGGTGGTTGGCTACACCTTC

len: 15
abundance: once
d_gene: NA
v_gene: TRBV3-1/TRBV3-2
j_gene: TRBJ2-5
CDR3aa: CASSQVHSRMETQYF
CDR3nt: TGTGCCAGCAGCCAAGTCCACAGCCGAATGGAGACCCAGTACTTC

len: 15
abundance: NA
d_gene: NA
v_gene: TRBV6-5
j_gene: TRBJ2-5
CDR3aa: CASRDTGTVQETQYF
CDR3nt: TGTGCCAGCAGGGATACCGGGACCGTACAAGAGACCCAGTACTTC

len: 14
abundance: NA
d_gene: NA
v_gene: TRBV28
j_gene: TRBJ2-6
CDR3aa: CASRKSSGANVLTF
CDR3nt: TGTGCCAGCAGGAAGAGTTCTGGGGCCAACGTCCTGACTTTC

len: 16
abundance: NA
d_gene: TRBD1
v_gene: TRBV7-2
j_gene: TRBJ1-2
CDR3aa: CASSLGLGQGNYGYTF
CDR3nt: TGTGCCAGCAGCTTAGGGCTGGGACAGGGGAACTATGGCTACACCTTC

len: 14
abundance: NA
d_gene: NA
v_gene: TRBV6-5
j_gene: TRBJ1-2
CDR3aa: CASGLGVANYGYTF
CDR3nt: TGTGCCAGCGGGCTAGGAGTAGCTAACTATGGCTACACCTTC

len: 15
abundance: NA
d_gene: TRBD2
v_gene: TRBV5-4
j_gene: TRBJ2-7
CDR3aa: CASSLGSSGVYEQYF
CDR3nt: TGTGCCAGCAGCTTGGGATCTAGCGGGGTCTACGAGCAGTACTTC

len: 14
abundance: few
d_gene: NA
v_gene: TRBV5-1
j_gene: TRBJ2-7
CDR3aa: CASSFSSGTTEQYF
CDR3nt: TGCGCCAGCAGCTTCTCCTCCGGGACAACCGAGCAGTACTTC

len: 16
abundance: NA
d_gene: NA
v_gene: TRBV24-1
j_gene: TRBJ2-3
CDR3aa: CATSSGQRSSTDTQYF
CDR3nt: TGTGCCACCAGCAGCGGACAGCGATCTAGCACAGATACGCAGTATTTT

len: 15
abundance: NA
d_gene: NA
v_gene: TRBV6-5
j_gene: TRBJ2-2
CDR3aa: CASSTAPTNTGELFF
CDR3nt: TGTGCCAGCAGTACAGCACCAACGAACACCGGGGAGCTGTTTTTT

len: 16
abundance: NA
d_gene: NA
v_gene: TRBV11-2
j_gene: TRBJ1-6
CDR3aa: CASSNTGLLRDSPLHF
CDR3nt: TGTGCCAGCAGCAATACGGGACTCTTACGAGATTCACCCCTCCACTTT

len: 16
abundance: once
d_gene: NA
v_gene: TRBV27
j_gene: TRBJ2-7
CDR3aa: CASSQGGQGTSYEQYF
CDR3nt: TGTGCCAGCAGCCAGGGGGGGCAGGGGACCTCGTACGAGCAGTACTTC

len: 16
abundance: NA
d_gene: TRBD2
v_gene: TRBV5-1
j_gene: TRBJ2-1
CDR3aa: CASSVNPSGAYNEQFF
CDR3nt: TGCGCCAGCAGCGTCAATCCTAGCGGGGCCTACAATGAGCAGTTCTTC

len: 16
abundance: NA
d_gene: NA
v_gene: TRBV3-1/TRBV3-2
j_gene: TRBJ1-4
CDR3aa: CASSQERTGRNEKLFF
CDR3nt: TGTGCCAGCAGCCAAGAAAGGACGGGTCGTAATGAAAAACTGTTTTTT

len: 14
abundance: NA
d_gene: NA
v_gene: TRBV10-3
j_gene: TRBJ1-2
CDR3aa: CAISESGHDYGYTF
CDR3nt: TGTGCCATCAGTGAGTCCGGACACGACTATGGCTACACCTTC

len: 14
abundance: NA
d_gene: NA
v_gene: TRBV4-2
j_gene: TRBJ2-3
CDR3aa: CASSQGEGAQTQYF
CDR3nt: TGTGCCAGCAGCCAAGGGGAAGGAGCACAAACGCAGTATTTT

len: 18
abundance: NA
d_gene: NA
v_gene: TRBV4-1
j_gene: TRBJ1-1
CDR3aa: CASSQSLDPGTMNTEAFF
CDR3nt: TGCGCCAGCAGCCAATCTCTAGACCCAGGCACCATGAACACTGAAGCTTTCTTT

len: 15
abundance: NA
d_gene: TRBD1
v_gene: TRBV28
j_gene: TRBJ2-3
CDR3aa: CASTSAQGGTDTQYF
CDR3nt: TGTGCCAGCACGTCCGCGCAGGGGGGCACAGATACGCAGTATTTT

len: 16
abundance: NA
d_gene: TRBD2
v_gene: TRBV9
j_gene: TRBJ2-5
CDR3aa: CASSVASRGAQETQYF
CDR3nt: TGTGCCAGCAGCGTAGCTTCGCGGGGGGCACAAGAGACCCAGTACTTC

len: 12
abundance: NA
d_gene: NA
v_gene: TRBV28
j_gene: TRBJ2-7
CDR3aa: CASSGPHREPMF
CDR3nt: TGTGCCAGCAGTGGACCTCACAGGGAGCCTATGTTC

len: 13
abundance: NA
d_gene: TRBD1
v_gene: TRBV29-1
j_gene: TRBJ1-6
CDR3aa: CSVWTGPNSPLHF
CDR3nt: TGCAGCGTTTGGACAGGACCTAATTCACCCCTCCACTTT

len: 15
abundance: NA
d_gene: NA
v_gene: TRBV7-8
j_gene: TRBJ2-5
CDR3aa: CASSLGISIIGTQYF
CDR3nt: TGTGCCAGCAGTTTAGGGATAAGTATTATAGGGACCCAGTACTTC

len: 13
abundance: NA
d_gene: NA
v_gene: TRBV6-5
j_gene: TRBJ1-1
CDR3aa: CASSYTGNTEAFF
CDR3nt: TGTGCCAGCAGCTATACAGGAAACACTGAAGCTTTCTTT

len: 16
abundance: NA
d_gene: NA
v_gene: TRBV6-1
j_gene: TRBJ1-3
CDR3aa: CASSARDPASGNTIYF
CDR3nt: TGTGCCAGCAGTGCCAGGGACCCAGCCTCTGGAAACACCATATATTTT

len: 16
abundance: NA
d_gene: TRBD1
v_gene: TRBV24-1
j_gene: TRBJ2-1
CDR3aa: CATSDLQGTGGNEQFF
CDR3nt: TGTGCCACCAGTGATTTGCAAGGGACAGGGGGCAATGAGCAGTTCTTC

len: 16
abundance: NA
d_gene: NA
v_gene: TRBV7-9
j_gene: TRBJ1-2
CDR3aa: CASSLAGHVANYGYTF
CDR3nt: TGTGCCAGCAGCTTAGCGGGACATGTAGCTAACTATGGCTACACCTTC

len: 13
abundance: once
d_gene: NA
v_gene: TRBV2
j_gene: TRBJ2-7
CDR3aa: CASSGEHPYEQYF
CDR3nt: TGTGCCAGCAGTGGTGAACACCCCTACGAGCAGTACTTC

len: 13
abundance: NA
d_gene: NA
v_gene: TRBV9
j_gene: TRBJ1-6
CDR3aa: CASSVVTDSPLHF
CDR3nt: TGTGCCAGCAGCGTAGTAACAGATTCACCCCTCCACTTT

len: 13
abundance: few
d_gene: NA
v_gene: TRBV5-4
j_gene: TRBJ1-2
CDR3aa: CASSADNGRGYTF
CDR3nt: TGTGCCAGCAGCGCGGACAACGGGAGAGGCTACACCTTC

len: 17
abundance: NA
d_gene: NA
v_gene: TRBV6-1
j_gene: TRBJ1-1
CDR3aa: CASSEAHRGRRTTEAFF
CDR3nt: TGTGCCAGCAGTGAAGCGCACCGGGGAAGGAGAACCACTGAAGCTTTCTTT

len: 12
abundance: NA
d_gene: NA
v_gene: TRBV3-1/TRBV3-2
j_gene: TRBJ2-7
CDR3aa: CASSSFSYEQYF
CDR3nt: TGTGCCAGCAGCTCCTTCTCCTACGAGCAGTACTTC

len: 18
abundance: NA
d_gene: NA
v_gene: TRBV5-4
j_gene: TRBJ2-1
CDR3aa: CASSWLGGGIWQRNEQFF
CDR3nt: TGTGCCAGCAGCTGGCTAGGCGGGGGCATATGGCAGAGGAATGAGCAGTTCTTC

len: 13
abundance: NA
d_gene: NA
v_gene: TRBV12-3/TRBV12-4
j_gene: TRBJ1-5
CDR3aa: CASSLTWGQPQHF
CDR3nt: TGTGCCAGCAGTCTAACATGGGGTCAGCCCCAGCATTTT

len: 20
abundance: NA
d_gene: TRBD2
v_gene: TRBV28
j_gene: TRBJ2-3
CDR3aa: CASSLGGGWGIAGEPDTQYF
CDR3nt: TGTGCCAGCAGTTTAGGCGGGGGCTGGGGAATAGCGGGGGAACCAGATACGCAGTATTTT

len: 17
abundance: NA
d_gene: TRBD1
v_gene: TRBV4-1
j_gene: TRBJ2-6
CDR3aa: CASSPRQGESGANVLTF
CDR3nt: TGCGCCAGCAGCCCCCGACAGGGGGAATCTGGGGCCAACGTCCTGACTTTC

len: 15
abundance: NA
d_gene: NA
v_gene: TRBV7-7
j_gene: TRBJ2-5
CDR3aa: CASSLEAGSQETQYF
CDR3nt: TGTGCTAGCAGCCTTGAAGCTGGGTCCCAAGAGACCCAGTACTTC

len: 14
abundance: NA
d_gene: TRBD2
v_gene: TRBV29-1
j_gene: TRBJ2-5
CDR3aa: CSVAAGGVQETQYF
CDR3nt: TGCAGCGTTGCAGCGGGGGGGGTACAAGAGACCCAGTACTTC

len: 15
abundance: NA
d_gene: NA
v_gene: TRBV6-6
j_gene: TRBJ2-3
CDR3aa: CASSSGGARQGTQYF
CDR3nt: TGTGCCAGCAGTTCAGGGGGGGCCAGACAGGGTACGCAGTATTTT

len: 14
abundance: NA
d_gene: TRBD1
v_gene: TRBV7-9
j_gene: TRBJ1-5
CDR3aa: CASSVQGAGQPQHF
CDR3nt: TGTGCCAGCAGCGTGCAGGGGGCGGGACAGCCCCAGCATTTT

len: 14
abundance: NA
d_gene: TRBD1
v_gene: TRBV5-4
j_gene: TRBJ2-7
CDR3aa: CASSYGTGKYEQYF
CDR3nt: TGTGCCAGCAGCTACGGGACAGGGAAATACGAGCAGTACTTC

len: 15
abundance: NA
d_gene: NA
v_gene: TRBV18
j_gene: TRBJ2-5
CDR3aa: CASSPPPGLQETQYF
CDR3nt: TGTGCCAGCTCACCACCCCCGGGTCTCCAAGAGACCCAGTACTTC

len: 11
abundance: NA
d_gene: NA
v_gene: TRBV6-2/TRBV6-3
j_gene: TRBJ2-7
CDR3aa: CASSILYEQYF
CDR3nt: TGTGCCAGCAGCATCCTATACGAGCAGTACTTC

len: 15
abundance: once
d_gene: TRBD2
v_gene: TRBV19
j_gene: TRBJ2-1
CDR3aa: CASSPRSGGDNEQFF
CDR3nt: TGTGCCAGTAGCCCCAGGAGCGGGGGGGACAATGAGCAGTTCTTC

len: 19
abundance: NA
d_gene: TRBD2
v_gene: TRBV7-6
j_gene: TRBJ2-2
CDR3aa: CASSRGTSGGVSNTGELFF
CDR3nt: TGTGCCAGCAGCCGAGGGACTAGCGGGGGGGTATCCAACACCGGGGAGCTGTTTTTT

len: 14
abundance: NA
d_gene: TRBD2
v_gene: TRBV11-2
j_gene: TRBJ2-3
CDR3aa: CASSLLAGADTQYF
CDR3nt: TGTGCCAGCAGCTTACTAGCGGGGGCAGATACGCAGTATTTT